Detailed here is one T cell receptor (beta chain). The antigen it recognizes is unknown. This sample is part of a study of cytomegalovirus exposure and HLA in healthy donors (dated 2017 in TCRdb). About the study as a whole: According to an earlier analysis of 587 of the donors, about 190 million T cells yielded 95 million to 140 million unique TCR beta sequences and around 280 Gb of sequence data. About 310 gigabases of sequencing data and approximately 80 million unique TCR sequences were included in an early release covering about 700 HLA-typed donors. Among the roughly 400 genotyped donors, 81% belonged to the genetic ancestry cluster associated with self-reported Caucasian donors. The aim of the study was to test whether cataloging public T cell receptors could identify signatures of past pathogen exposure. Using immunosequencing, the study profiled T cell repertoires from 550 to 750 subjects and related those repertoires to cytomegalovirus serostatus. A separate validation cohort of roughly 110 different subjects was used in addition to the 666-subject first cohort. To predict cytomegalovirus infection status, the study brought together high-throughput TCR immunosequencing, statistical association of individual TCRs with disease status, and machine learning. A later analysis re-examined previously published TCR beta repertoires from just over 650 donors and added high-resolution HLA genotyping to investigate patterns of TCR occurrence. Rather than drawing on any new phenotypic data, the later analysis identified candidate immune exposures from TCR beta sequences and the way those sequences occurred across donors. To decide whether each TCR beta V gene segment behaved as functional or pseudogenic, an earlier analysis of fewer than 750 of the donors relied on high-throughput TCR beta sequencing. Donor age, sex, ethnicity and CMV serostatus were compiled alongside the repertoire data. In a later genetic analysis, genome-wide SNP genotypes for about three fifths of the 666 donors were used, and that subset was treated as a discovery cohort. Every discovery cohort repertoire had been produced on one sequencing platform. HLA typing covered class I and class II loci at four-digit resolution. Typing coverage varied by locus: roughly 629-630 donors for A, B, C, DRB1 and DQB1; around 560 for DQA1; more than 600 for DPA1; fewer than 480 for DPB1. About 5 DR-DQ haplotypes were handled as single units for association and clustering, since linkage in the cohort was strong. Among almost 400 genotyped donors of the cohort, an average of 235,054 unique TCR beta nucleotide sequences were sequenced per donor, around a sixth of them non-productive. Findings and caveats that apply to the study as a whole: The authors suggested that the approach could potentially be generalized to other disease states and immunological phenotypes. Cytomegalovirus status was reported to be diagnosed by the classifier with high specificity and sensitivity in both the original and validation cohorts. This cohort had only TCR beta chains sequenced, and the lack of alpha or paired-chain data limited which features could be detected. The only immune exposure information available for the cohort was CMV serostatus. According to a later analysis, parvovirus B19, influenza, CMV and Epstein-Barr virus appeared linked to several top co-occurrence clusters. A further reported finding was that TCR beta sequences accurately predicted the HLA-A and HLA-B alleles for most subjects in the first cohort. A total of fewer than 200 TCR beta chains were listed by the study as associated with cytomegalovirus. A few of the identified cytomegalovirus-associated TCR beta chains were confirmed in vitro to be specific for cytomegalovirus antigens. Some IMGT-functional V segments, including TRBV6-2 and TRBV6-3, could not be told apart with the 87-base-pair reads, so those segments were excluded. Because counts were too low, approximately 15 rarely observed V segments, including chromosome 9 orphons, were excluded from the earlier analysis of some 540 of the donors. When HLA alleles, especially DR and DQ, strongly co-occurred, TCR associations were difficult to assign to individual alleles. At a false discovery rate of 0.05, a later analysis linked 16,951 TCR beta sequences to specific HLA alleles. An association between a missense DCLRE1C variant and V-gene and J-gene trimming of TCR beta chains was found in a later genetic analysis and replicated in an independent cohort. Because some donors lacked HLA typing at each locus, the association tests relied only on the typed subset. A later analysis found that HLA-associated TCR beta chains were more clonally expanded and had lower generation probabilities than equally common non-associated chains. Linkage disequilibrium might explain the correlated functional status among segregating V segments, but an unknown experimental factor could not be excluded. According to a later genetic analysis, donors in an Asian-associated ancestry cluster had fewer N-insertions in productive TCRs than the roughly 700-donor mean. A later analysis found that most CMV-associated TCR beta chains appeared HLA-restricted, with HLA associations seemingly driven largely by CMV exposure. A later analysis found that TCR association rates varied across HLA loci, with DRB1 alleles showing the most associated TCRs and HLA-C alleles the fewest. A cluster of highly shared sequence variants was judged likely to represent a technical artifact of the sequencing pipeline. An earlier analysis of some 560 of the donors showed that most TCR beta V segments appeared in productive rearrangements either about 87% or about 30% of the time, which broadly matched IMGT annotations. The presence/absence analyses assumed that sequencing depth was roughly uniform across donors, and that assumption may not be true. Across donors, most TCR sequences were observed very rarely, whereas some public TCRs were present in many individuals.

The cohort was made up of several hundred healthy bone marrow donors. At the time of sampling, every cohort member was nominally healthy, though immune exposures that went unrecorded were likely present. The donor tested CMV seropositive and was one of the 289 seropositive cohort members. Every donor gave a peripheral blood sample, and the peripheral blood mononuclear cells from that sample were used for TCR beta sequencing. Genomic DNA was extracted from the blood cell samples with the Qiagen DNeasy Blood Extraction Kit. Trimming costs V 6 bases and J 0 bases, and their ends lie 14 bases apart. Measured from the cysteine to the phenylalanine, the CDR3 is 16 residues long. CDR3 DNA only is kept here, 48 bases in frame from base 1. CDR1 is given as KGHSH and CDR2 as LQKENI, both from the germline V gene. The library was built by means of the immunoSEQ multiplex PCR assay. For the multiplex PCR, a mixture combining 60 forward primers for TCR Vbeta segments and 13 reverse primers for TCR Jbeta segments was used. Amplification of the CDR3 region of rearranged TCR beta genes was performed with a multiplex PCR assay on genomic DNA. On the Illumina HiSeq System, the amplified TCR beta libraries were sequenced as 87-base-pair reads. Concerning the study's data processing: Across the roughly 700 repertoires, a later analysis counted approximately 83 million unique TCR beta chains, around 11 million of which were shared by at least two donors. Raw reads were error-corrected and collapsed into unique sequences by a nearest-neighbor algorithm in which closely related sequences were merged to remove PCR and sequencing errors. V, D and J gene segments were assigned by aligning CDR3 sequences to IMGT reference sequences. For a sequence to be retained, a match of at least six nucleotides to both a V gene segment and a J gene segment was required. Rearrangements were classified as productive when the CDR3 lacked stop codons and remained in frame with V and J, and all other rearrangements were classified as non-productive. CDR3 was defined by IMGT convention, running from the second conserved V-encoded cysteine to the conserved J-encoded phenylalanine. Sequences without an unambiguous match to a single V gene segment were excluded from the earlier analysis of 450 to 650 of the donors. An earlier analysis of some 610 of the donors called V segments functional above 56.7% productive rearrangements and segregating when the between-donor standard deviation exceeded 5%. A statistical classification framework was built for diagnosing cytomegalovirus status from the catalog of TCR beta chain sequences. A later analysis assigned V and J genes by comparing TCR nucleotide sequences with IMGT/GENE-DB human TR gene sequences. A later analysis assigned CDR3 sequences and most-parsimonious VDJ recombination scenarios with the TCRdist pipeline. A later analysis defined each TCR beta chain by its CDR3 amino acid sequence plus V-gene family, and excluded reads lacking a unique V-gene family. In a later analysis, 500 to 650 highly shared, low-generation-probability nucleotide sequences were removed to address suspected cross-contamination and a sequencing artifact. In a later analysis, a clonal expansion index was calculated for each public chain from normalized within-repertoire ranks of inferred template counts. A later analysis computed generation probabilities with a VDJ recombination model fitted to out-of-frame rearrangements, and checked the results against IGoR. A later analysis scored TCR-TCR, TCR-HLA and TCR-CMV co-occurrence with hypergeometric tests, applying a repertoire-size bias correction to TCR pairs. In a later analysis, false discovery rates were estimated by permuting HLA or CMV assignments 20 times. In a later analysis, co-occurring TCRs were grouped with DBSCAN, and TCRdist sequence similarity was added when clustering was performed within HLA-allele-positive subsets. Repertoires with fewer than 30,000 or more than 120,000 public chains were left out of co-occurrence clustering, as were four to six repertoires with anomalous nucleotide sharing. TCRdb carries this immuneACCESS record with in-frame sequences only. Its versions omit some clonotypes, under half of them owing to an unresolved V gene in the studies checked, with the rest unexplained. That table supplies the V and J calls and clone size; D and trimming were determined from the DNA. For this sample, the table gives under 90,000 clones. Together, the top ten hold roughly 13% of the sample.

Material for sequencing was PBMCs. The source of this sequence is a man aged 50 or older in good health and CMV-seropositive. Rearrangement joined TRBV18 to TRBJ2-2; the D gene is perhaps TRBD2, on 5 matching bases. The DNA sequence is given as TGTGCCAGCTCCTACCGGGAAGACCCGAACACCGGGGAGCTGTTTTTT. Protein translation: CASSYREDPNTGELFF.